Reported below is one T cell receptor (beta chain). Its antigen remains unknown. The data are from a study of cytomegalovirus exposure and HLA in healthy donors. Overall study findings and caveats: A later analysis associated some 16,000 TCR beta sequences with HLA alleles at a 0.05 false discovery rate.

The PCR ran on 60 Vbeta and 13 Jbeta primers. TCRdb keeps only in-frame clones here, not all; method: immunoSEQ multiplex PCR. The sample yields roughly 100,000 clones, about 67% seen once. What was sequenced was PBMCs. The TCR was taken from a woman younger than 35 in good health and CMV-seropositive.

The CDR3 reads CASRYSGGAPNTGELFF. The CDR3 DNA sequence: TGTGCCAGCAGATATAGCGGGGGGGCACCAAACACCGGGGAGCTGTTTTTT. The J gene is TRBJ2-2, the V gene TRBV11-1; 11 nucleotides align to TRBD2. The J segment lost 2 bases and the V segment lost 6 bases, leaving 8 bases of the junction unmatched. The length of the CDR3 is 17 residues. CDR1 and CDR2 from the germline V gene are SGHAT and FQDESV (reference sequence).